This is a list of T cell receptor beta chains from one sample in a study of T-cell reconstitution after alpha-beta-depleted transplantation in children. TCRdb reprocessed the PCR reads with MiXCR, giving one entry per CDR3 protein. The table records about 490,000 distinct CDR3 sequences, about 11% of them present only once. The sequencing used PBMCs, collected before TCRalphabeta/CD19-depleted stem cell transplant. Receptors were obtained from a child aged 2 to 10 with inherited bone marrow failure, due to receive a stem cell transplant. The CDR3 runs from the conserved cysteine through the conserved F or W. Each record gives: clone size, V gene, J gene, CDR3 protein. Not all rows give a size; the values are once, few, many and, for expanded clones, a class.

few,TRBV19,TRBJ2-1,CASSIGAGGWNEQFF
few,TRBV19,TRBJ2-2,CASSIRGSDGELFF
NA,TRBV19,TRBJ2-3,CASSIGTPQDTQYF
many,TRBV7-6,TRBJ2-3,CASSSTAKMTDTQYF
few,TRBV19,TRBJ2-1,CASSIGKRSEQFF
NA,TRBV20-1,TRBJ2-2,CSASGGAKNTGELFF
NA,TRBV28,TRBJ2-7,CASSLDRVREQYF
many,TRBV27,TRBJ2-1,CASSLEAGVAYNEQFF
many,TRBV12-3/TRBV12-4,TRBJ2-1,CASSSGLVEQFF
few,TRBV3-1,TRBJ2-1,CASSHQAGGPINEQFF
many,TRBV4-2,TRBJ2-1,CASSQDPAGGPFDEQFF
many,TRBV9,TRBJ1-1,CASSPDRGGHMNTEAFF
many,TRBV7-9,TRBJ2-7,CASSLGLLDEQYF
few,TRBV6-1,TRBJ2-7,CASSEARRGDLYEQYF
many,TRBV24-1,TRBJ2-2,CATRGISSRELFF
many,TRBV24-1,TRBJ2-2,CATEQGASTGELFF
many,TRBV20-1,TRBJ2-3,CSASRGLSTDTQYF
many,TRBV12-3/TRBV12-4,TRBJ1-2,CASSGWVGYTF
many,TRBV6-2/TRBV6-3,TRBJ2-3,CASSYPPPTQYF
many,TRBV7-9,TRBJ2-1,CASSLLAVEQFF
many,TRBV12-3/TRBV12-4,TRBJ1-2,CASSFSSVNGYTF
NA,TRBV7-2,TRBJ1-1,CASSLKSTDEAFF
many,TRBV4-2,TRBJ2-7,CASSQERDSYEQYF
many,TRBV5-1,TRBJ2-1,CASSYQRGHEQFF
many,TRBV4-2,TRBJ2-3,CASSPLGGGGTDTQYF
many,TRBV4-2,TRBJ2-3,CASSQGWEPSTDTQYF
few,TRBV7-7,TRBJ1-5,CASSLVLLCRHSNQPQHF
many,TRBV7-9,TRBJ2-7,CASGSSRAVKQYF
many,TRBV9,TRBJ2-7,CASSEGGGLDYEQYF
NA,TRBV20-1,TRBJ2-5,CSARDRDRQETQYF
NA,TRBV19,TRBJ2-7,CASSIAPGTAPGGEQYF
many,TRBV15,TRBJ2-1,CATSRDMNSGRANEQFF
NA,TRBV3-1,TRBJ2-3,CASSRQGLGRADTQYF
many,TRBV6-5,TRBJ2-1,CASSYSGAVPNEQFF
many,TRBV5-1,TRBJ2-2,CASSLVQNTGELFF
many,TRBV7-9,TRBJ2-1,CASTGAHYNEQFF
few,TRBV10-3,TRBJ1-4,CAISRVGDEKLFF
many,TRBV14,TRBJ2-1,CASSQALSSANEQFF
many,TRBV7-8,TRBJ2-5,CASFRGAQYF
few,TRBV30,TRBJ2-1,CAWTPGTRSYNEQFF
NA,TRBV20-1,TRBJ2-3,CSARDGGLAGSTDTQYF
many,TRBV20-1,TRBJ2-1,CSGGSSYNEQFF
many,TRBV3-1,TRBJ2-1,CASSQLPGVNEQFF
many,TRBV10-3,TRBJ2-3,CAISDEQGPDTQYF
NA,TRBV4-3,TRBJ2-1,CASSQGIASYNEQFF
NA,TRBV10-1,TRBJ2-1,CASSERLNSYNEQFF
many,TRBV20-1,TRBJ1-3,CSASPGGRGGNTIYF
many,TRBV7-2,TRBJ2-3,CASSWGQLDTQYF